This T cell receptor (beta chain) was recovered during a study of chemoradiotherapy in HPV16-positive cancers. Whole-study results and caveats: Non-HPV-specific T cells did not expand in tumors during treatment, whereas candidate HPV-specific clones and E7-related motifs did.

The CDR3 is 19 residues long. Germline V gene sequence: CDR1 MNHEY, CDR2 SMNVEV (reference sequence). Trimming at V came to 3 bases and at J to 5 bases, leaving 15 bases not matched to a gene. Repeated repertoire sampling spanned the course of chemoradiotherapy. Comment on this clone: Its antigen is unknown.

The data were produced by immunoSEQ multiplex PCR, yet TCRdb's version contains in-frame clones alone and is incomplete. The sample records tens of thousands of clones, 93% being singletons. The sequencing here drew on blood, taken from a patient who underwent chemoradiotherapy. This chain joins TRBV27 and TRBJ2-7; 14 bases agree with TRBD2. This TCR came from a human donor with HPV-associated anogenital cancer. CDR3 DNA sequence: TGTGCCAGCAGTTTCAAAGGGAAATCGGGACTAGCGGGAGTAGACGAGCAGTACTTC. It encodes CASSFKGKSGLAGVDEQYF.